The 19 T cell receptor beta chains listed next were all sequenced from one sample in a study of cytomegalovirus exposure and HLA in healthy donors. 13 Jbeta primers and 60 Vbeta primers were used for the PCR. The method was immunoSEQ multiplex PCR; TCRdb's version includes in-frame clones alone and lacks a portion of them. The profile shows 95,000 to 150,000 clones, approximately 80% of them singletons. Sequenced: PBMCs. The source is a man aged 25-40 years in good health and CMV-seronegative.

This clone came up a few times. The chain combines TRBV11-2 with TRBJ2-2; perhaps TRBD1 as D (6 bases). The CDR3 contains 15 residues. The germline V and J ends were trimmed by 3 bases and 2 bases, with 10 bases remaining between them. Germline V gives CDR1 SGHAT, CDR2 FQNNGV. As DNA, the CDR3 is TGTGCCAGCAGCTTTACGGACAGAAACACCGGGGAGCTGTTTTTT. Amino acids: CASSFTDRNTGELFF.

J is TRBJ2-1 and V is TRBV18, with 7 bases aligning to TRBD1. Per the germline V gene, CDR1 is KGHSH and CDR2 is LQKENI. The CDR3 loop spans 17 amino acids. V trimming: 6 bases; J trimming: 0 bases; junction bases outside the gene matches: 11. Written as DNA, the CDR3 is TGTGCCAGCTCTACAAAATTACAGGGGAGCTCCTACAATGAGCAGTTCTTC. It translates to CASSTKLQGSSYNEQFF. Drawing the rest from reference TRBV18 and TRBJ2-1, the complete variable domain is NAGVMQNPRHLVRRRGQEARLRCSPMKGHSHVYWYRQLPEEGLKFMVYLQKENIIDESGMPKERFSAEFPKEGPSILRIQQVVRGDSAAYFCASSTKLQGSSYNEQFFGPGTRLTVL.

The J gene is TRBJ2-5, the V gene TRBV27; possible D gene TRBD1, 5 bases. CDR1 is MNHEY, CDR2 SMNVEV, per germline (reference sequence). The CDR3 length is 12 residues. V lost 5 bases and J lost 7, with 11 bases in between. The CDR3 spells CASSDERGTQYF. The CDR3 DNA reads TGTGCCAGCAGTGACGAAAGGGGGACCCAGTACTTC.

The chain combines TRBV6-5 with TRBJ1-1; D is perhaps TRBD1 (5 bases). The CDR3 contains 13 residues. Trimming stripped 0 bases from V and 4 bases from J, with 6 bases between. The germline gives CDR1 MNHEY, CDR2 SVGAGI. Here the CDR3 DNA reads TGTGCCAGCAGTTACTCCAGGGTCACTGAAGCTTTCTTT. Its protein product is CASSYSRVTEAFF.

CDR3 region: CASSSLSTSGYEQYF. CDR3 nucleotides: TGTGCCAGCAGCTCACTCTCTACCTCCGGCTACGAGCAGTACTTC. The V gene is TRBV9, the J gene TRBJ2-7; D gene unclear. The V gene's germline CDR1 is SGDLS and CDR2 YYNGEE. CDR3 length: 15 residues. Trimming left V 4 bases short and J 3 bases short, with 17 bases between.

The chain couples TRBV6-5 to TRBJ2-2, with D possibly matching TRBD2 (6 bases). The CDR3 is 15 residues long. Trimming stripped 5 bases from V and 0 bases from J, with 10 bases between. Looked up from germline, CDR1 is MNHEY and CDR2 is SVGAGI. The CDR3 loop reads CASSRQRANTGELFF. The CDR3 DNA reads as TGTGCCAGCAGTAGACAGCGGGCGAACACCGGGGAGCTGTTTTTT.

CDR3 bases: TGTGCCAGCAGTTTCCCTAGCGGGGGGCACTCCTACGAGCAGTACTTC. Its translation is CASSFPSGGHSYEQYF. The rearrangement uses TRBV27 and TRBJ2-7; 11 bases are a match to TRBD2. V was clipped by 3 bases and J by 0 bases; unmatched bases: 4. This CDR3 is 16 amino acids long. The germline gives CDR1 MNHEY, CDR2 SMNVEV (reference sequence).

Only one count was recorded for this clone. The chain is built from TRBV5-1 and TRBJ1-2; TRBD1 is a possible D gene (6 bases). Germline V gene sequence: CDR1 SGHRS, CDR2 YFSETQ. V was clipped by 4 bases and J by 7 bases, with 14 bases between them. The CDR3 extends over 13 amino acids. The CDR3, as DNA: TGCGCCAGCAGCCGATCAGGGGAAGGTGGCTACACCTTC. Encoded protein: CASSRSGEGGYTF.

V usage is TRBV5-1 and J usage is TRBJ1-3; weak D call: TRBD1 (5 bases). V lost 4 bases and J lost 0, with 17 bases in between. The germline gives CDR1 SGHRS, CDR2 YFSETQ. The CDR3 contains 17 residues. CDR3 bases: TGCGCCAGCAGCCCAAGCTTTGTAAGGGGCTCTGGAAACACCATATATTTT. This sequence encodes CASSPSFVRGSGNTIYF.

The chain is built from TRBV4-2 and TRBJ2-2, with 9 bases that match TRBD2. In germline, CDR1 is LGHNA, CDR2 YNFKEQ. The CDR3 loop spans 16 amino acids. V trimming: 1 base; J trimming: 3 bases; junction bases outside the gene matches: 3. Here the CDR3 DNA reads TGTGCCAGCAGCCAAGGGCGGGGGGGCGACACCGGGGAGCTGTTTTTT. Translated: CASSQGRGGDTGELFF.

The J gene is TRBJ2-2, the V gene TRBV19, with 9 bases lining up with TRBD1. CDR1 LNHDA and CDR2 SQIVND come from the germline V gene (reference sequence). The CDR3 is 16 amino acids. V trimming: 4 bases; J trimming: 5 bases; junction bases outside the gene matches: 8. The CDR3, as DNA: TGTGCCAGTAGTACCATCCCGGGACAGGGAACCGGGGAGCTGTTTTTT. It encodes CASSTIPGQGTGELFF.

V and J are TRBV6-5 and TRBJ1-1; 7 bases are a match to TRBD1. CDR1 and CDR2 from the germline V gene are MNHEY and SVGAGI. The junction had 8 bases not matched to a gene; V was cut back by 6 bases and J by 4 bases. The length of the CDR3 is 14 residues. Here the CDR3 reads CASSLDRVRTEAFF. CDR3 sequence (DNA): TGTGCCAGCAGCCTAGACAGGGTGCGCACTGAAGCTTTCTTT.

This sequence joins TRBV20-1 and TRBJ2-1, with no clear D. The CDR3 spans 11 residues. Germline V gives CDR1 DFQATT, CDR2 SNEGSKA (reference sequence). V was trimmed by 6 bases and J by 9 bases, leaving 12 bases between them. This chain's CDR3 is CSAQGQREQFF. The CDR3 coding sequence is TGCAGTGCCCAAGGTCAGCGTGAGCAGTTCTTC.

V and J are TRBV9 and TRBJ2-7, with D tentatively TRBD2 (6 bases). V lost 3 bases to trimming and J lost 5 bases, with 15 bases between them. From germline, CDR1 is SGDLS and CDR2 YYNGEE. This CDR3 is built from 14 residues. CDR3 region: CASSASGSNNEQYF. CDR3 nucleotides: TGTGCCAGCAGCGCAAGCGGGTCTAACAACGAGCAGTACTTC.

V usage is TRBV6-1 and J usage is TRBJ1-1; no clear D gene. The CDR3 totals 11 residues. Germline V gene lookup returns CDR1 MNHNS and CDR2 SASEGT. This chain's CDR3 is CTTDTDTEAFF. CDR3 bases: TGTACCACAGACACGGACACTGAAGCTTTCTTT.

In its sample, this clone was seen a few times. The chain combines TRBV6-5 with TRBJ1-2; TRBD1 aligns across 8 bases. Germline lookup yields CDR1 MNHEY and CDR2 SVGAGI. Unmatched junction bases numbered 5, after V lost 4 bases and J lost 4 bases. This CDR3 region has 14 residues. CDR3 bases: TGTGCCAGCAGTTCCCGACAGGGGATCTATGGCTACACCTTC. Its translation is CASSSRQGIYGYTF.

The CDR3 DNA reads TGTGCCAGCTCTGCACAAACAGTGAAACTAGGCGAGCAGTACTTC. Translated: CASSAQTVKLGEQYF. This chain links TRBV2 with TRBJ2-7, with D perhaps matching TRBD2 (5 bases). CDR1 is SNHLY and CDR2 is FYNNEI in the germline V gene. This CDR3 comprises 15 residues. Trimming took off 8 bases at V and 6 bases at J, with 23 bases between the two ends.

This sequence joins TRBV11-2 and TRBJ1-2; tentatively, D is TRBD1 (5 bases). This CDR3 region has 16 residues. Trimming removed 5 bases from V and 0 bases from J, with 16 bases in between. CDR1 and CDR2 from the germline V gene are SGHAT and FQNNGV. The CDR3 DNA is TGTGCCAGCAGCACTTCCGCGGGGGTATCTAACTATGGCTACACCTTC. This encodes CASSTSAGVSNYGYTF.

The CDR3 sequence is CASSTGQRLDVFF. CDR3 DNA: TGTGCCAGCAGTACAGGACAGAGACTTGATGTCTTCTTT. The chain couples TRBV6-5 to TRBJ1-1, with D possibly TRBD1 on 6 matching bases. In germline, CDR1 is MNHEY, CDR2 SVGAGI. This CDR3 is 13 amino acids long. Trimming cost V 5 bases and J 14 bases, with 21 bases left between them.